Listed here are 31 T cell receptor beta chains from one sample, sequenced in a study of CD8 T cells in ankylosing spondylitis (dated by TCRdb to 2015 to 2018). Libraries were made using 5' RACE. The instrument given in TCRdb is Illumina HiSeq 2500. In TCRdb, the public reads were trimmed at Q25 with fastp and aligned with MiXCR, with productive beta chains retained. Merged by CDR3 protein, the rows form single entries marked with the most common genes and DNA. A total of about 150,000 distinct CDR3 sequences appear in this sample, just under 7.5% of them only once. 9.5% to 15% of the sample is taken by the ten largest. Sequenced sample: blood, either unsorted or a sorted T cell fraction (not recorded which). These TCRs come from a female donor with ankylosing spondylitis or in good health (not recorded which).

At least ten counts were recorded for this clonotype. CDR3 in amino acids: CASTPGGARDGYTF. The CDR3 nucleotides are TGTGCCAGCACCCCGGGGGGGGCGAGGGACGGCTACACCTTC. The chain recombines TRBV12-3 or TRBV12-4 with TRBJ1-2; D may be TRBD1 (6 bases). CDR3 length: 14 residues. V lost 7 bases to trimming and J lost 8 bases, with 20 bases between them.

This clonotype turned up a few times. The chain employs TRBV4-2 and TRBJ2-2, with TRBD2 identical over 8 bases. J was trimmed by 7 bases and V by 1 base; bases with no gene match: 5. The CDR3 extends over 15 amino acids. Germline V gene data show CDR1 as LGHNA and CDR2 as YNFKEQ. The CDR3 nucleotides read TGTGCCAGCAGCCAAGGTAGCGGGGATTTCGGGGAGCTGTTTTTT. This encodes CASSQGSGDFGELFF.

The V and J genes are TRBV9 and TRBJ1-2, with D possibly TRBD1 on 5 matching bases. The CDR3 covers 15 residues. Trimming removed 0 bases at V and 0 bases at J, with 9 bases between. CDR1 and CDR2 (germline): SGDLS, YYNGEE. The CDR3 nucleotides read TGTGCCAGCAGCGTAGAGGGGAAACCTAACTATGGCTACACCTTC. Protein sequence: CASSVEGKPNYGYTF.

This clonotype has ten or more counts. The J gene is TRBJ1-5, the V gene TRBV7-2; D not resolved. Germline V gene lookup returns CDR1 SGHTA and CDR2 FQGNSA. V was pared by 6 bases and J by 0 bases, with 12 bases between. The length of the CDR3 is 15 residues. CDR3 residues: CASSRALNSNQPQHF. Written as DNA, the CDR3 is TGTGCCAGCAGTCGGGCCCTTAATAGCAATCAGCCCCAGCATTTT.

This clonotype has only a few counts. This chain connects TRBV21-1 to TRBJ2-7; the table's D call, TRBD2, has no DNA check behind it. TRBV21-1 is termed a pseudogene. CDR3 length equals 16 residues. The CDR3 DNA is TGTGCCAGCAGCAAGGCCCGGGACGGCCCTCCCTACGAGCAGTACTTC. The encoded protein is CASSKARDGPPYEQYF.

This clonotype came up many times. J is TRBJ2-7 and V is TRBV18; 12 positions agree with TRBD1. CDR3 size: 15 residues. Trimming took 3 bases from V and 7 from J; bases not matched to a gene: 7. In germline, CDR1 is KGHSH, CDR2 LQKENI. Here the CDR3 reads CASSPPGQGALEQYF. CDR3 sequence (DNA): TGTGCCAGCTCACCTCCGGGACAGGGGGCTTTAGAGCAGTACTTC. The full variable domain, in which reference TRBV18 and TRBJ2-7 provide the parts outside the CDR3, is NAGVMQNPRHLVRRRGQEARLRCSPMKGHSHVYWYRQLPEEGLKFMVYLQKENIIDESGMPKERFSAEFPKEGPSILRIQQVVRGDSAAYFCASSPPGQGALEQYFGPGTRLTVT.

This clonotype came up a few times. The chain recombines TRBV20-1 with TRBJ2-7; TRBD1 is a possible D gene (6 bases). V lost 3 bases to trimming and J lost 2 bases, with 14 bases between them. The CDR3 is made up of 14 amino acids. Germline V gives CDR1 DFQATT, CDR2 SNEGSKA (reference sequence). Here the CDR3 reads CSASIRDIAYEQYF. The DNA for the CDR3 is TGCAGTGCTAGTATCCGGGACATCGCCTACGAGCAGTACTTC.

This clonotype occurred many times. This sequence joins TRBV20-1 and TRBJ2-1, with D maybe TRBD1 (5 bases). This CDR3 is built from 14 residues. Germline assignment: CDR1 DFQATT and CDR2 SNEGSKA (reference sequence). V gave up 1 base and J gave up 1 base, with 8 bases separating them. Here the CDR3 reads CSARAPGSYNEQFF. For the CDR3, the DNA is TGCAGTGCTAGAGCGCCAGGGTCCTACAATGAGCAGTTCTTC.

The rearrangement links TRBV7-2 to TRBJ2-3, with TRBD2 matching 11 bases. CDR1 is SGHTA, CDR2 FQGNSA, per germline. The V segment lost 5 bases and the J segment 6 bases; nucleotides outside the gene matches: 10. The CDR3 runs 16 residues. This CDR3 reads CASSPRFSGGADTQYF. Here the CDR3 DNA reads TGTGCCAGCAGCCCGAGGTTTAGCGGGGGGGCGGATACGCAGTATTTT.

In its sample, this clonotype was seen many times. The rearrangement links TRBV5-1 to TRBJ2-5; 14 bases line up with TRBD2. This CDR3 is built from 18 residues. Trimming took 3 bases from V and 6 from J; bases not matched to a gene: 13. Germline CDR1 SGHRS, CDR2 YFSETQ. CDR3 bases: TGCGCCAGCAGCTACGGGACTAGCGGGGGCCGCGCGGCGAAGACCCAGTACTTC. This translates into CASSYGTSGGRAAKTQYF. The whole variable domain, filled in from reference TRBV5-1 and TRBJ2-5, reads KAGVTQTPRYLIKTRGQQVTLSCSPISGHRSVSWYQQTPGQGLQFLFEYFSETQRNKGNFPGRFSGRQFSNSRSEMNVSTLELGDSALYLCASSYGTSGGRAAKTQYFGPGTRLLVL.

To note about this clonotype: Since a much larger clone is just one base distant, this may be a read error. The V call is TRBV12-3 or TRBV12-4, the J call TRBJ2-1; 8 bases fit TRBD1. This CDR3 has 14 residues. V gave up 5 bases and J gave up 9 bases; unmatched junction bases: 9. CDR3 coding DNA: TGTGCCAGCAGTGTACGACAGGGGCCAGGTGAGCAGTTCTTC. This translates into CASSVRQGPGEQFF.

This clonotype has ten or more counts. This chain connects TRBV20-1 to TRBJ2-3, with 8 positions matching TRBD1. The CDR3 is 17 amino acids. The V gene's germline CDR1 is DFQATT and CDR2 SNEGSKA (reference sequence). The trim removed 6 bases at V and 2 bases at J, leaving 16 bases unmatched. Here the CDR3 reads CSAHNPQGAGDTDTQYF. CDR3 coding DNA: TGCAGTGCGCATAACCCCCAGGGGGCTGGAGACACAGATACGCAGTATTTT.

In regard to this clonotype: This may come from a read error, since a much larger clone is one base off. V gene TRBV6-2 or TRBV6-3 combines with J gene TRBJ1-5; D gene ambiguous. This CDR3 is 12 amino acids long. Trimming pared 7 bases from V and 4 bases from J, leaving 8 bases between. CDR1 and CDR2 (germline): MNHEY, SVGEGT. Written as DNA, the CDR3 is TGTGCCAGCACTTCGAGTAATCAGCCCCAGCATTTT. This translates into CASTSSNQPQHF.

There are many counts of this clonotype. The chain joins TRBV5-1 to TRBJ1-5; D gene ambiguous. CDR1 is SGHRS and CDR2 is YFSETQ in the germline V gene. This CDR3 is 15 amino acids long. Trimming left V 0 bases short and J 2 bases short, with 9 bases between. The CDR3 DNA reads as TGCGCCAGCAGCTTGGAACCGATAGGCAATCAGCCCCAGCATTTT. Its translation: CASSLEPIGNQPQHF. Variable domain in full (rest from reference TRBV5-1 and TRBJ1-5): KAGVTQTPRYLIKTRGQQVTLSCSPISGHRSVSWYQQTPGQGLQFLFEYFSETQRNKGNFPGRFSGRQFSNSRSEMNVSTLELGDSALYLCASSLEPIGNQPQHFGDGTRLSIL.

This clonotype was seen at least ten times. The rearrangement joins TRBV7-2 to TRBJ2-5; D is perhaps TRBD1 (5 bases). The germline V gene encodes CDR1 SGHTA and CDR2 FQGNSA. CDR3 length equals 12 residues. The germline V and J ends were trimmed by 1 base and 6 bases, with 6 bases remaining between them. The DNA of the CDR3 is TGTGCCAGCAGCTTAGGGACACAGACCCAGTACTTC. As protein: CASSLGTQTQYF. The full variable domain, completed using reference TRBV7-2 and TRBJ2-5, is GAGVSQSPSNKVTEKGKDVELRCDPISGHTALYWYRQSLGQGLEFLIYFQGNSAPDKSGLPSDRFSAERTGGSVSTLTIQRTQQEDSAVYLCASSLGTQTQYFGPGTRLLVL.

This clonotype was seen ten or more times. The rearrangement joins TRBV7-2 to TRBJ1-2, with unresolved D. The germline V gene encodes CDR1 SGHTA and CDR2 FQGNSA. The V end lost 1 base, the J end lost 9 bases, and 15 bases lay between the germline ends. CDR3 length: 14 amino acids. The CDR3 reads CASSLGASYPRYTF. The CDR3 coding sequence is TGTGCCAGCAGCTTAGGGGCCAGCTACCCCCGCTACACCTTC.

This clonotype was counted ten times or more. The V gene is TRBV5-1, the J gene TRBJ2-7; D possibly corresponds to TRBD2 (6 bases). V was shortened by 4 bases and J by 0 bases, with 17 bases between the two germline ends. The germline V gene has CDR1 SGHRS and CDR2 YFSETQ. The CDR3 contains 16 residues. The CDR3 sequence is CASSPLPQTSSYEQYF. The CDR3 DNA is TGCGCCAGCAGCCCTCTTCCACAGACTAGCTCCTACGAGCAGTACTTC.

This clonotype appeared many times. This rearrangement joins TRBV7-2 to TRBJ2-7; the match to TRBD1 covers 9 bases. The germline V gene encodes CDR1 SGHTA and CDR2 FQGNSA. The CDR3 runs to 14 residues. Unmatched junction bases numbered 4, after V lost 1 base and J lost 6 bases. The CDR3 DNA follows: TGTGCCAGCAGCTTAGTCGGGACAGGGTTCGAGCAGTACTTC. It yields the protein CASSLVGTGFEQYF.

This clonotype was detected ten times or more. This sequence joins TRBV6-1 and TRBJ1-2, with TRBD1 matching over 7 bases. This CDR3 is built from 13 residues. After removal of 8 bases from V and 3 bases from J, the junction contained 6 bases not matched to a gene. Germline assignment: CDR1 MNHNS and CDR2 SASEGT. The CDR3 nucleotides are TGTGCCAGCGGAAGAGGACAGGACTATGGCTACACCTTC. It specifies CASGRGQDYGYTF.

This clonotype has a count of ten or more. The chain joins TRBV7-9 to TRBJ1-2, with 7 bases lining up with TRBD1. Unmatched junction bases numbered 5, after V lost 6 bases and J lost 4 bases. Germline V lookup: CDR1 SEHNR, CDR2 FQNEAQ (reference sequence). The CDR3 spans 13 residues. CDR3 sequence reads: CASSEGGFYGYTF. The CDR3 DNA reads TGTGCCAGCAGTGAAGGGGGCTTCTATGGCTACACCTTC.

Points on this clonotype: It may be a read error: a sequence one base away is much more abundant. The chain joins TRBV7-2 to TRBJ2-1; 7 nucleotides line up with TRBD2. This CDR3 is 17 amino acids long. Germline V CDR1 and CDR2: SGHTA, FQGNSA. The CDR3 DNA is TGTGCCAGCAGCTTGATGCCGGGGGGAAGTTCCTACAATGCGCAGTTCTTC. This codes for CASSLMPGGSSYNAQFF.

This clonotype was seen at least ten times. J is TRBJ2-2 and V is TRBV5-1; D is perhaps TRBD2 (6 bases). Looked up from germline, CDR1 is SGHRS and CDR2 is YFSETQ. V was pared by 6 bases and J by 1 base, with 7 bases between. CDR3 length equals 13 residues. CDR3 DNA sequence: TGCGCCAGCAACGGGGGGAACACCGGGGAGCTGTTTTTT. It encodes CASNGGNTGELFF.

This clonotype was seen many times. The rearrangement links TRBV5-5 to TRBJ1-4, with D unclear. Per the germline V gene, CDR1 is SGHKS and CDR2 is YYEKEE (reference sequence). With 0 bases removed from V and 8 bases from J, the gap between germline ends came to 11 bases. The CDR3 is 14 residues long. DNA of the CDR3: TGTGCCAGCAGCTTGGACCTTTTGGAGGAAAAACTGTTTTTT. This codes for CASSLDLLEEKLFF.

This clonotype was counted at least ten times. The CDR3: CASSPLQYEQFF. For the CDR3, the DNA is TGCGCCAGCAGCCCTCTTCAGTATGAGCAGTTCTTC. This rearrangement joins TRBV5-1 to TRBJ2-1; D is unclear. Trimming took off 4 bases at V and 8 bases at J, with 10 bases between the two ends. The CDR3 loop spans 12 amino acids. Germline V gene data show CDR1 as SGHRS and CDR2 as YFSETQ.

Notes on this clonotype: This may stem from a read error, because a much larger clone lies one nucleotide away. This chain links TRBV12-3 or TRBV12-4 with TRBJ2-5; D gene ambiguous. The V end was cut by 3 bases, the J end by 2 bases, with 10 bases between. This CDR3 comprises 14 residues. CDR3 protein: CASSLVESQETQYF. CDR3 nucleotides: TGTGCCAGCAGTTTGGTTGAGTCTCAAGAGACCCAGTACTTC.

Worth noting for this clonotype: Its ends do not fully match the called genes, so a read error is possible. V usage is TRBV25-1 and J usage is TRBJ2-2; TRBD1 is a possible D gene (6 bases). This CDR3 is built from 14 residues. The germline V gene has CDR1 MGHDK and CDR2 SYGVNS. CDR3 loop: CACSANRVTGELFF. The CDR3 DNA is TGTGCCTGCAGTGCGAACAGGGTAACCGGGGAGCTGTTTTTT.

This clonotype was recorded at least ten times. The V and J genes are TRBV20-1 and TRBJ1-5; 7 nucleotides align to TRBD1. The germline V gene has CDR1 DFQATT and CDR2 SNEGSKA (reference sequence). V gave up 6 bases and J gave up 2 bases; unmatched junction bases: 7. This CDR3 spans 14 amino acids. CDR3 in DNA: TGCAGTGCATTACAGGGGACGGGCAATCAGCCCCAGCATTTT. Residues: CSALQGTGNQPQHF.

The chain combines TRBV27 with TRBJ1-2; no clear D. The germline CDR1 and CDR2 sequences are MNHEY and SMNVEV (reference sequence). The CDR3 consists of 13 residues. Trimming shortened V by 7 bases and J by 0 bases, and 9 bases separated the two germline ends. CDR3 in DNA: TGTGCCAGCATGAGCAGAACTAACTATGGCTACACCTTC. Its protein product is CASMSRTNYGYTF.

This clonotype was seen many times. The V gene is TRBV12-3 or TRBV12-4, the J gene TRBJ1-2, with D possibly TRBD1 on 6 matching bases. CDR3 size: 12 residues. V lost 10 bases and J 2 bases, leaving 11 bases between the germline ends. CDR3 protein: CATRGRNYGYTF. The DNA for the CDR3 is TGTGCCACAAGGGGGAGGAACTATGGCTACACCTTC.

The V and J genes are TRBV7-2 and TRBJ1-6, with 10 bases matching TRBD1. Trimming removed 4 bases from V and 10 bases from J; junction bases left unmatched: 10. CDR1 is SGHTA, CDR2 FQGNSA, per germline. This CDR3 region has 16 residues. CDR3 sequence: CASSSAGTGDGSPLHF. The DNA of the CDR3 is TGTGCCAGCAGCTCGGCCGGGACAGGGGACGGCTCACCCCTCCACTTT.

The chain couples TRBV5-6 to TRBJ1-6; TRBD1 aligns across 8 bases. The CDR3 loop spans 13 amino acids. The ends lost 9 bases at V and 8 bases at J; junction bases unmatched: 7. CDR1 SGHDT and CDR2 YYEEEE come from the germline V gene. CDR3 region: CATGQGVYSPLHF. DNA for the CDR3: TGTGCCACCGGACAGGGTGTTTATTCACCCCTCCACTTT.